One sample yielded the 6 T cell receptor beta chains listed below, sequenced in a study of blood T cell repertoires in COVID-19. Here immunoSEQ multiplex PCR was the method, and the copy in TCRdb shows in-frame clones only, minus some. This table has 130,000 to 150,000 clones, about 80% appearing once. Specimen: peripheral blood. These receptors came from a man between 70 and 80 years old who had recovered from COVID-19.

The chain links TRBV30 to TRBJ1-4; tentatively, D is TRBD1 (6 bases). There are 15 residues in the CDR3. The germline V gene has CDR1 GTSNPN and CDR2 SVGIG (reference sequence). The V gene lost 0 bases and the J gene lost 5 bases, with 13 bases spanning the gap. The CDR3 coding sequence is TGTGCCTGGAGTGTCCAACAGGGCTCGAATGAAAAACTGTTTTTT. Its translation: CAWSVQQGSNEKLFF.

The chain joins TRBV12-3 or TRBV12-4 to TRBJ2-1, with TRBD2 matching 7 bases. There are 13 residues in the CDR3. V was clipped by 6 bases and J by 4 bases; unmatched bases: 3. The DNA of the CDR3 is TGTGCCAGCAGGGGGGAGGGTTACAATGAGCAGTTCTTC. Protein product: CASRGEGYNEQFF.

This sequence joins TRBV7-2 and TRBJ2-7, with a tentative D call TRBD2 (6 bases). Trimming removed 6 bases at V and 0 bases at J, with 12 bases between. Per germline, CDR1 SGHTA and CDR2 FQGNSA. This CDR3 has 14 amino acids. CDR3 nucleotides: TGTGCCAGCAGGGTGGCGGGGAGCTCCTACGAGCAGTACTTC. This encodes CASRVAGSSYEQYF.

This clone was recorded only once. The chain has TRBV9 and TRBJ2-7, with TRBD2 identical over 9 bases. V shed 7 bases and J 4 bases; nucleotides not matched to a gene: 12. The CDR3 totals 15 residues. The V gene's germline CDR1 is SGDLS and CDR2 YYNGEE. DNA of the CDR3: TGTGCCAGCTCTCTCCAGGCGGGAGGGGGTTACGAGCAGTACTTC. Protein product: CASSLQAGGGYEQYF.

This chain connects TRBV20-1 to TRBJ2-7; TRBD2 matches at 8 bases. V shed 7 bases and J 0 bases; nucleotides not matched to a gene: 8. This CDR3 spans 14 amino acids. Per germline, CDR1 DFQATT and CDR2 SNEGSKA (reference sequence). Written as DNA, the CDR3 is TGCAGTGGTAGTCAGCGGGGGAGCTCCTACGAGCAGTACTTC. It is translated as CSGSQRGSSYEQYF.

The CDR3, as DNA: TGTGCCAGCAGCGGCCAGCGGAATTGGGAGACCCAGTACTTC. Protein product: CASSGQRNWETQYF. The chain links TRBV7-9 to TRBJ2-5, with TRBD2 as a possible D gene (5 bases). Germline V CDR1 and CDR2: SEHNR, FQNEAQ (reference sequence). The CDR3 has 14 residues. The ends were cut back, 5 bases at V and 5 bases at J, with 15 bases in the middle.